The 22 T cell receptor beta chains below all came from one sample that was sequenced in a study of tumor-infiltrating lymphocytes in primary liver carcinoma. Co-extracting RNA and DNA was done with 20-30 mg of unsorted bulk tissue as input. Priming with a constant-region primer yielded TCR beta cDNA from about 540 ng total RNA. Three rounds of nested multiplex PCR with slightly modified ARM-PCR produced TCR beta libraries. The first two PCR rounds used TRBV1-TRBV30 primers with a Cbeta primer, nine to eleven cycles each. TCRdb fed the multiplex PCR reads into MiXCR, producing one record per CDR3 protein. The repertoire includes nearly 45,000 distinct CDR3 sequences, about three quarters of them detected once, and 19% sits in the top ten. The sequenced sample consisted of liver tumor tissue from sampling region 2. Subset defined: tumor region T2, inferior pole. All receptors derive from a man in his forties with primary liver carcinoma and hepatitis B virus infection.

This clonotype was detected ten times or more. The genes are TRBV7-2 and TRBJ1-2; D remains unclear. V shed 1 base and J shed 8 bases, with 11 bases lying between them. The germline V gene has CDR1 SGHTA and CDR2 FQGNSA. The CDR3 runs to 13 residues. CDR3 coding DNA: TGTGCCAGCAGCTTAGAACCCCTTAAGGGCTACACCTTC. Protein product: CASSLEPLKGYTF.

The genes are TRBV18 and TRBJ2-2; no clear D. CDR1 and CDR2 from the germline V gene are KGHSH and LQKENI. The CDR3 consists of 11 residues. V was trimmed by 3 bases and J by 4 bases, leaving 0 bases between them. The CDR3 protein is CASSPTGELFF. The CDR3 DNA reads TGTGCCAGCTCACCCACCGGGGAGCTGTTTTTT. Drawing the rest from reference TRBV18 and TRBJ2-2, the complete variable domain is NAGVMQNPRHLVRRRGQEARLRCSPMKGHSHVYWYRQLPEEGLKFMVYLQKENIIDESGMPKERFSAEFPKEGPSILRIQQVVRGDSAAYFCASSPTGELFFGEGSRLTVL.

This chain connects TRBV6-1 to TRBJ2-1; the D call may be TRBD1 or TRBD2 (5 bases each). CDR1 and CDR2 (germline): MNHNS, SASEGT. Trimming removed 6 bases at V and 10 bases at J, with 22 bases between. This CDR3 has 15 residues. The CDR3 here is CASRTGAIGQWEQFF. CDR3 nucleotides: TGTGCCAGCAGAACCGGGGCTATCGGCCAATGGGAGCAGTTCTTC.

On this clonotype itself: The CDR3 carries no conserved terminal phenylalanine or tryptophan, so it likely arises from a read error. The limits of the CDR3 on the DNA are not certain, so only TCRdb's listed CDR3 is given. The rearrangement joins TRBV14 to TRBJ2-1; the table calls TRBD1, which could not be checked here. A total of 12 residues make up the CDR3, ends included. CDR1 SGHDN and CDR2 FVKESK come from the germline V gene. CDR3 sequence reads: CASSLTVSRPFL.

This clonotype was picked up a small number of times. This may be a read error, as it is one base from a much larger clone. This rearrangement joins TRBV7-3 to TRBJ2-2; D gene unclear. Germline assignment: CDR1 SGHTA and CDR2 FQGTGA. The CDR3 totals 14 residues. The CDR3 spells CANSLDPHTGELFF. Here the CDR3 DNA reads TGTGCCAACAGCTTAGATCCTCACACCGGGGAGCTGTTTTTT.

At least ten counts were recorded for this clonotype. The J gene is TRBJ2-2, the V gene TRBV2; D remains unclear. The V end was cut by 2 bases, the J end by 0 bases, with 4 bases between. Germline assignment: CDR1 SNHLY and CDR2 FYNNEI. The CDR3 has 14 amino acids. CDR3: CASSELANTGELFF. CDR3 coding DNA: TGTGCCAGCAGTGAATTGGCGAACACCGGGGAGCTGTTTTTT.

In the case of this clonotype: A junction boundary mismatches the germline segment, possibly from a read error. The rearrangement links TRBV5-1 to TRBJ2-1; 9 nucleotides agree with TRBD2. This CDR3 comprises 15 residues. Germline assignment: CDR1 SGHRS and CDR2 YFSETQ. The CDR3 DNA follows: TGCGCGAGCAGCTTGAGGGCGGGAGGGAGCAATGAGCAGTTCTTC. Translated, it gives CASSLRAGGSNEQFF. Full variable domain (missing parts from reference TRBV5-1 and TRBJ2-1): KAGVTQTPRYLIKTRGQQVTLSCSPISGHRSVSWYQQTPGQGLQFLFEYFSETQRNKGNFPGRFSGRQFSNSRSEMNVSTLELGDSALYLCASSLRAGGSNEQFFGPGTRLTVL.

The sample holds a few counts of this clonotype. No conserved phenylalanine or tryptophan is present at the end of the CDR3, so a read error is the likely explanation. This chain uses TRBV11-1 with TRBJ1-6, with D possibly being TRBD1 (5 bases). The CDR3 sequence is 13 residues long. Germline V gene lookup returns CDR1 SGHAT and CDR2 FQDESV (reference sequence). The CDR3 loop is CASSRTLVSSLHL. In DNA form, the CDR3 reads TGTGCCAGCAGCCGGACACTAGTTTCATCCCTCCACCTT.

In regard to this clonotype: Germline and junction disagree at one end, which may indicate a read error. This sequence joins TRBV7-9 and TRBJ1-5; D unclear. The germline gives CDR1 SEHNR, CDR2 FQNEAQ (reference sequence). This CDR3 region has 14 residues. CDR3 residues: CASSLTGYNRPQHF. The CDR3 nucleotides read TGCGCCAGCAGCCTCACGGGGTACAATCGGCCCCAGCATTTT.

The chain uses TRBV10-3 and TRBJ2-5; unclear D gene. This CDR3 is built from 13 residues. V was trimmed by 7 bases and J by 4 bases, leaving 13 bases between them. Germline CDR1 ENHRY, CDR2 SYGVKD. The CDR3 DNA reads TGTGCCATCACCACTCCAACTGGAGAGACCCAGTACTTC. Translation gives CAITTPTGETQYF.

The rearrangement links TRBV19 to TRBJ2-7; tentatively, D is TRBD1 (6 bases). Trimming cost V 9 bases and J 6 bases, with 24 bases left between them. CDR1 LNHDA and CDR2 SQIVND come from the germline V gene (reference sequence). The CDR3 length is 15 residues. CDR3 nucleotide sequence: TGTGCCAGCCGTCTGACAGGTCTCGGGATAGTCGAGCAGTACTTC. Translating gives CASRLTGLGIVEQYF.

Remarks on this clonotype: It is likely a read error, because the conserved phenylalanine at the end of the CDR3 is missing. V and J are TRBV7-3 and TRBJ2-3; D is tentatively TRBD1 or TRBD2 (5 bases each). The CDR3 covers 15 residues. V was shortened by 5 bases and J by 3 bases, with 15 bases between the two germline ends. CDR1 and CDR2 from the germline V gene are SGHTA and FQGTGA. The CDR3 coding sequence is TGTGCCAGCAGCCTCGGGGCTTTTAGTACAGATACGCAGTATCTT. Translating it yields CASSLGAFSTDTQYL.

As regards this clonotype: A read error may produce the germline difference seen at one junction end. In nucleotides, the CDR3 is TGTACCACCAGTGATCCTAGCGGGAGCTCCTACAATGACCAGTTCTTC. Amino acid sequence: CTTSDPSGSSYNDQFF. The chain recombines TRBV24-1 with TRBJ2-1; TRBD2 matches 10 bases. The germline CDR1 and CDR2 sequences are KGHDR and SFDVKD. This CDR3 comprises 16 residues.

As to this clonotype: One junction end disagrees with the germline gene, perhaps due to a read error. The chain's CDR3 is CASSHDLQGQGSSYSSSLHF. The CDR3 region has the DNA TGTGCCAGCAGCCACGATCTCCAAGGGCAGGGGTCGTCCTATAGTTCATCCCTCCACTTT. The chain uses TRBV4-3 and TRBJ1-6, with a possible D match to TRBD1 (6 bases). CDR1 is LGHNA and CDR2 is YSLEER in the germline V gene. The CDR3 runs to 20 residues.

Concerning this clonotype itself: A read error may produce the germline difference seen at one junction end. The V call is TRBV10-2, the J call TRBJ2-3; the match to TRBD2 covers 9 bases. The CDR3 is 17 residues long. The germline V gene has CDR1 WSHSY and CDR2 SAAADI. Here the CDR3 reads CPSSELQGLASTHTQYF. Written as DNA, the CDR3 is TGCCCCAGCAGTGAGTTACAGGGACTAGCTAGTACACATACGCAGTATTTT.

Note on this clonotype: At one of its ends the junction is not consistent with the germline gene, which may arise from a read error. CDR3 sequence (DNA): TGTGCCAGCAGCTTGTGGACAGGGGCCCCCGGGGAGCTGTCTTTT. Residues: CASSLWTGAPGELSF. The chain employs TRBV5-5 and TRBJ2-2; 9 positions agree with TRBD1. Germline-derived CDR1 and CDR2 are SGHKS and YYEKEE (reference sequence). The CDR3 loop spans 15 amino acids.

In regard to this clonotype: Relative to the germline gene, one junction end is altered; a read error may explain this. The V call is TRBV4-2, the J call TRBJ2-1, with 10 nucleotides matching TRBD1. Germline-derived CDR1 and CDR2 are LGHNA and YNFKEQ. CDR3 length: 16 amino acids. The CDR3 is CASSHVGGQGNNEQFF. As DNA, the CDR3 is TGTGCCAGCAGCCATGTCGGGGGACAGGGGAACAACGAGCAGTTCTTC.

In its sample, this clonotype was seen many times. A single base separates this from a much larger clone, so it may be a read error. The chain joins TRBV6-2 or TRBV6-3 to TRBJ2-1; TRBD2 might be the D (7 bases). With 7 bases removed from V and 1 base from J, the gap between germline ends came to 17 bases. The CDR3 loop spans 16 amino acids. Germline CDR1 and CDR2: MNHEY and SVGEGT. This CDR3 is CASIHGGGESYNEQFF. CDR3 bases: TGTGCCAGCATCCACGGAGGGGGGGAGTCCTACAATGAGCAGTTCTTC.

This clonotype was picked up many times. This chain links TRBV25-1 with TRBJ2-7; D possibly uses TRBD1 or TRBD2 (5 bases each). CDR1 is MGHDK, CDR2 SYGVNS, per germline. The CDR3 sequence is 13 residues long. V was clipped by 2 bases and J by 0 bases, with 5 bases between them. The CDR3 is CASSEGGSYEQYF. The CDR3 region has the DNA TGTGCCAGCAGTGAAGGGGGCTCCTACGAGCAGTACTTC.

The rearrangement uses TRBV11-2 and TRBJ2-1; D unresolved. The CDR3 loop spans 13 amino acids. With 6 bases removed from V and 6 bases from J, the gap between germline ends came to 12 bases. The germline V gene has CDR1 SGHAT and CDR2 FQNNGV. Written as DNA, the CDR3 is TGTGCCAGCAGTTCAGAATTGTGCAATGAGCAGTTCTTC. It translates to CASSSELCNEQFF.

On this clonotype itself: The CDR3 end shows no conserved phenylalanine or tryptophan, and so a read error is likely. The chain links TRBV11-3 to TRBJ2-1; D gene unclear. Germline values: CDR1 SGHNT, CDR2 YENEEA. This CDR3 region has 14 residues. In DNA, the CDR3 is TGTGCCAGTAGCTTATTTCCAGACTACAATGAGCAGTTCCTC. Translated: CASSLFPDYNEQFL.

Comment on this clonotype: One junction end does not reproduce the germline sequence, and a read error may be involved. The rearrangement joins TRBV5-1 to TRBJ2-7; maybe TRBD2 (5 bases). Germline CDR1 and CDR2: SGHRS and YFSETQ. There are 16 residues in the CDR3. In DNA form, the CDR3 reads TGCGCCAGCAGCTTGTCACTAGTGAGGCAAAACTACGAGCAGTACTTT. This encodes CASSLSLVRQNYEQYF. The variable domain in full, completed from reference TRBV5-1 and TRBJ2-7, reads KAGVTQTPRYLIKTRGQQVTLSCSPISGHRSVSWYQQTPGQGLQFLFEYFSETQRNKGNFPGRFSGRQFSNSRSEMNVSTLELGDSALYLCASSLSLVRQNYEQYFGPGTRLTVT.